A single sample gave rise to the 19 T cell receptor beta chains below, sequenced in a study of blood T cells in healthy people across ages. Using a J-beta primer mix together with a sample-barcoded 5' primer, a second PCR was run for roughly 7 to 11 cycles. MiXCR, run by TCRdb on the 5' RACE reads, gives a single entry per CDR3 protein. The profile shows about 780,000 distinct CDR3 sequences, 20% to 30% of them singletons. A further study also used this sample, focusing on T cells of mothers and their children.

Sequenced input: blood. The receptor set was obtained from a boy between 5 and 17 years old in good health.

The chain links TRBV20-1 to TRBJ2-1, with 8 bases that match TRBD2. Losses at the gene ends were 0 bases for V and 4 bases for J; bases not matched to a gene: 8. CDR1 and CDR2 (germline): DFQATT, SNEGSKA (reference sequence). The CDR3 totals 16 residues. CDR3 amino acids: CSARDPTSGRYNEQFF. Written as DNA, the CDR3 is TGCAGTGCTAGAGACCCAACTAGCGGAAGATACAATGAGCAGTTCTTC.

J is TRBJ1-2 and V is TRBV12-3 or TRBV12-4, with TRBD1 identical over 8 bases. The ends lost 5 bases at V and 4 bases at J; junction bases unmatched: 9. CDR3 length: 15 amino acids. The CDR3 DNA is TGTGCCAGCAGTGCCGGGACAGGCGCCTCCTATGGCTACACCTTC. It translates to CASSAGTGASYGYTF.

The V and J genes are TRBV11-3 and TRBJ2-1, with D maybe TRBD2 (7 bases). Germline CDR1 and CDR2: SGHNT and YENEEA. V shed 5 bases and J shed 3 bases, with 23 bases lying between them. This CDR3 has 18 amino acids. The CDR3 nucleotides are TGTGCCAGCAGCCCACATTTGGGGAGGGGGTTTGACTACAATGAGCAGTTCTTC. Translation: CASSPHLGRGFDYNEQFF.

The rearrangement joins TRBV27 to TRBJ1-6; no definite D call. Trimming stripped 3 bases from V and 1 base from J, with 13 bases between. Germline CDR1 is MNHEY and CDR2 is SMNVEV (reference sequence). The CDR3 totals 17 residues. The CDR3 spells CASSFEGRSSYNSPLHF. For the CDR3, the DNA is TGTGCCAGCAGTTTTGAGGGAAGGAGTTCCTATAATTCACCCCTCCACTTT.

This clonotype was observed a few times. The chain carries TRBV18 and TRBJ1-6; D call uncertain. V shed 0 bases and J shed 13 bases, with 10 bases lying between them. CDR1 KGHSH and CDR2 LQKENI come from the germline V gene. This CDR3 is built from 13 residues. The CDR3 DNA follows: TGTGCCAGCTCACCACCAGGGCTGGGTCCCCTCCACTTT. Translated: CASSPPGLGPLHF.

The chain uses TRBV24-1 and TRBJ1-5; tentatively, D is TRBD1 (6 bases). The CDR3 sequence is 15 residues long. Germline CDR1 and CDR2: KGHDR and SFDVKD. The ends were cut back, 5 bases at V and 6 bases at J, with 16 bases in the middle. CDR3 in DNA: TGTGCCACCAGTGCGCCAGGGACAACGGCTCAGCCCCAGCATTTT. Translating gives CATSAPGTTAQPQHF.

This clonotype has a count of ten or more. The V call is TRBV7-9, the J call TRBJ1-3, with 7 bases identical to TRBD1. There are 17 residues in the CDR3. J lost 1 base, V lost 3 bases, and 9 bases had no gene match. CDR1 SEHNR and CDR2 FQNEAQ come from the germline V gene (reference sequence). Here the CDR3 reads CASSLLTGVRSGNTIYF. The CDR3 DNA reads as TGTGCCAGCAGCTTGCTAACAGGGGTTCGGTCTGGAAACACCATATATTTT.

The chain has TRBV7-9 and TRBJ2-1; no clear D gene. The V end was cut by 4 bases, the J end by 10 bases, with 8 bases between. Germline V gene lookup returns CDR1 SEHNR and CDR2 FQNEAQ (reference sequence). This CDR3 is 11 amino acids long. The CDR3 here is CASSSAWEQFF. In DNA, the CDR3 is TGTGCCAGCAGCTCAGCCTGGGAGCAGTTCTTC.

This clonotype was observed a handful of times. V usage is TRBV2 and J usage is TRBJ2-1, with TRBD1 as a possible D gene (6 bases). The closer fit of TRBJ2-5 to the DNA end suggests the J call may be wrong. This CDR3 has 13 amino acids. Germline CDR1 is SNHLY and CDR2 is FYNNEI. The CDR3 DNA reads as TGTGCCAGCAGACGGACAGCAAAAGAGACCCAGTACTTC. Translating it yields CASRRTAKETQYF.

This clonotype was seen only a few times. The chain uses TRBV10-2 and TRBJ2-5; 11 nucleotides align to TRBD1. Germline V gives CDR1 WSHSY, CDR2 SAAADI. V gave up 6 bases and J gave up 3 bases; unmatched junction bases: 18. The length of the CDR3 is 19 residues. The CDR3 is CASRSEDRGLFWTKETQYF. Here the CDR3 DNA reads TGCGCCAGCAGATCAGAGGACAGGGGGCTTTTCTGGACAAAAGAGACCCAGTACTTC.

The V call is TRBV27, the J call TRBJ1-1; D is undetermined. Trimming removed 1 base from V and 8 bases from J, with 11 bases in between. The V gene's germline CDR1 is MNHEY and CDR2 SMNVEV (reference sequence). This CDR3 contains 13 residues. The CDR3 sequence is CASSLYDSAEAFF. The DNA of the CDR3 is TGTGCCAGCAGTTTATATGACTCGGCCGAAGCTTTCTTT.

This clonotype occurred a few times. The chain couples TRBV11-2 to TRBJ2-5; the match to TRBD2 covers 15 bases. The DNA end favors TRBJ2-7, so the J call may be wrong. Germline lookup yields CDR1 SGHAT and CDR2 FQNNGV. The CDR3 runs 16 residues. The CDR3 reads CASTVGLAGGPHEQYF. CDR3 sequence (DNA): TGTGCCAGCACCGTAGGACTAGCGGGGGGGCCCCACGAGCAGTACTTC.

This clonotype was seen only a few times. This sequence joins TRBV12-3 or TRBV12-4 and TRBJ1-5; 7 bases align to TRBD1. Trimming took 5 bases from V and 5 from J; bases not matched to a gene: 9. The CDR3 contains 15 residues. CDR3 region: CASSPQGGGDQPQHF. CDR3 coding DNA: TGTGCCAGCAGTCCGCAGGGGGGAGGAGATCAGCCCCAGCATTTT.

The J gene is TRBJ1-2, the V gene TRBV28, with D perhaps matching TRBD1 (5 bases). The V end lost 6 bases, the J end lost 8 bases, and 19 bases lay between the germline ends. Germline V gene sequence: CDR1 MDHEN, CDR2 SYDVKM. The CDR3 covers 14 residues. The chain's CDR3 is CASSPGGDARGYTF. The CDR3 DNA reads TGTGCCAGCAGCCCAGGCGGGGACGCTAGGGGCTACACCTTC.

The chain uses TRBV9 and TRBJ2-2; tentative D call: TRBD2 (6 bases). Germline V gene sequence: CDR1 SGDLS, CDR2 YYNGEE. The CDR3 covers 15 residues. V was cut by 0 bases and J by 4 bases, with 10 bases left in between. The CDR3 DNA reads TGTGCCAGCAGCGTAGTCATGGGGGGCACCGGGGAGCTGTTTTTT. It encodes CASSVVMGGTGELFF.

The chain joins TRBV20-1 to TRBJ2-3, with D hard to call. The CDR3 is 12 amino acids. Germline CDR1 is DFQATT and CDR2 is SNEGSKA (reference sequence). Trimming pared 2 bases from V and 1 base from J, leaving 4 bases between. This CDR3 is CSARPRTDTQYF. The DNA for the CDR3 is TGCAGTGCTAGACCACGCACAGATACGCAGTATTTT.

The V call is TRBV12-3 or TRBV12-4, the J call TRBJ1-5, with D possibly being TRBD1 (6 bases). V lost 2 bases to trimming and J lost 2 bases, with 10 bases between them. There are 15 residues in the CDR3. The CDR3: CASSLSGEGNQPQHF. Written as DNA, the CDR3 is TGTGCCAGCAGTTTATCAGGGGAGGGCAATCAGCCCCAGCATTTT.

In its sample, this clonotype was seen a few times. J is TRBJ1-1 and V is TRBV5-5, with D possibly matching TRBD1 (6 bases). The CDR3 has 15 amino acids. Deletions cut 2 bases from V and 4 bases from J, with 15 bases between. CDR1 is SGHKS, CDR2 YYEKEE, per germline (reference sequence). Here the CDR3 reads CASSFYRVGGTEAFF. CDR3 bases: TGTGCCAGCAGCTTCTACAGGGTTGGGGGCACTGAAGCTTTCTTT.

This clonotype was detected only a few times. V gene TRBV27 combines with J gene TRBJ1-5; D is undetermined. The germline V and J ends were trimmed by 3 bases and 2 bases, with 17 bases remaining between them. Germline-derived CDR1 and CDR2 are MNHEY and SMNVEV (reference sequence). This CDR3 comprises 17 residues. In DNA, the CDR3 is TGTGCCAGCAGTTTTAATGGAGACGTATGGGGCAATCAGCCCCAGCATTTT. Translation: CASSFNGDVWGNQPQHF.